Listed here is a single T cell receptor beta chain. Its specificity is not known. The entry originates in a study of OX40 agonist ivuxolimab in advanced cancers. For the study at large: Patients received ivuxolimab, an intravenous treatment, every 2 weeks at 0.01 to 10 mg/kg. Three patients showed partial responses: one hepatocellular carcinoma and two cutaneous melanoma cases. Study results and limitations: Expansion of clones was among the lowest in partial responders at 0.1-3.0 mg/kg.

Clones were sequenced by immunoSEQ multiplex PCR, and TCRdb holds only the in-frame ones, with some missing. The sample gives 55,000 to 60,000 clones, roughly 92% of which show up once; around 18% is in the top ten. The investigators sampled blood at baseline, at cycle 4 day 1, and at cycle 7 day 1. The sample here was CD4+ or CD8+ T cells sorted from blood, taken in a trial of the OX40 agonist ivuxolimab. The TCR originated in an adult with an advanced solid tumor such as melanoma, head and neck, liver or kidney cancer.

The CDR3 coding sequence is TGTGCCAGCAGTGGAGGCAATGAGCAGTTCTTC. This encodes CASSGGNEQFF. The rearrangement uses TRBV2 and TRBJ2-1; D remains ambiguous. Deletions cut 4 bases from V and 6 bases from J, with 4 bases between. Germline V CDR1 and CDR2: SNHLY, FYNNEI. CDR3 size: 11 residues. The whole variable domain, filled in from reference TRBV2 and TRBJ2-1, reads EPEVTQTPSHQVTQMGQEVILRCVPISNHLYFYWYRQILGQKVEFLVSFYNNEISEKSEIFDDQFSVERPDGSNFTLKIRSTKLEDSAMYFCASSGGNEQFFGPGTRLTVL.